These T cell receptor beta chains were read from a single sample in a study of blood T cell repertoires in COVID-19. Libraries were prepared by immunoSEQ multiplex PCR; TCRdb keeps only in-frame clonotypes and omits some of them. The data contain 150,000 or so clones, about four fifths of them singletons. Input material: peripheral blood. The receptors stem from a woman in her sixties or seventies with acute or convalescent COVID-19. CDR3s include the opening cysteine and the closing phenylalanine or tryptophan. A D gene is named only where the DNA matches it firmly. Only part of the rows carry a size: once, few, many, or a class if the clone is expanded.

v_gene	abundance	len	j_gene	d_gene	CDR3aa	CDR3nt
TRBV7-9	-	16	TRBJ2-7	TRBD1	CASSPPGQGASYEQYF	TGTGCCAGCAGTCCACCGGGACAGGGGGCCTCCTACGAGCAGTACTTC
TRBV28	many	14	TRBJ1-4	TRBD1	CASSYGQGREKLFF	TGTGCCAGCAGTTACGGACAGGGGAGGGAAAAACTGTTTTTT
TRBV19	-	13	TRBJ1-2	TRBD1	CASSETGNYGYTF	TGTGCCAGTAGTGAGACAGGGAACTATGGCTACACCTTC
TRBV18	-	18	TRBJ2-2	TRBD1	CASSPYSSGTGSTGELFF	TGTGCCAGCTCACCTTACTCTTCCGGGACAGGGAGCACCGGGGAGCTGTTTTTT
TRBV5-5	-	14	TRBJ1-2	TRBD1	CASSSDRVNYGYTF	TGTGCCAGCAGCTCCGACAGGGTTAACTATGGCTACACCTTC
TRBV7-3	few	15	TRBJ1-1	TRBD1	CASSSGQGRHTEAFF	TGTGCCAGCAGCTCGGGACAGGGTCGTCACACTGAAGCTTTCTTT
TRBV2	-	13	TRBJ2-7	-	CASDLTRRNEQYF	TGTGCCAGTGACTTGACCCGGAGGAACGAGCAGTACTTC
TRBV2	-	16	TRBJ1-1	TRBD1	CASIRDRAMMNTEAFF	TGTGCCAGCATCCGGGACAGGGCTATGATGAACACTGAAGCTTTCTTT
TRBV3-1/TRBV3-2	-	13	TRBJ1-2	TRBD1	CASSQAGGDGYTF	TGTGCCAGCAGCCAAGCAGGGGGCGATGGCTACACCTTC
TRBV30	-	13	TRBJ1-2	TRBD1	CAWRGQGFTGYTF	TGTGCCTGGAGAGGACAGGGATTTACGGGCTACACCTTC